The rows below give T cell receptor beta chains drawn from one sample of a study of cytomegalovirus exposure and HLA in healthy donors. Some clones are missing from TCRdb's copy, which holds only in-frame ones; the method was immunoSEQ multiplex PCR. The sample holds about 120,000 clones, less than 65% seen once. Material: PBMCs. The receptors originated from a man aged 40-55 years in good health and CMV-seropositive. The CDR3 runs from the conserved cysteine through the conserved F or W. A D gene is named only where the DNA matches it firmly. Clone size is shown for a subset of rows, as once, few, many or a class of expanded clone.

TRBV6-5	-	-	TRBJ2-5	TGTGCCAGCACCGCAACGCCGGCAGGGCGGGAGACCCAGTACTTC	CASTATPAGRETQYF
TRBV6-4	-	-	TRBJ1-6	TGTGCCAGCAGTGAGGCAGGGGCAAATTCACCCCTCCACTTT	CASSEAGANSPLHF
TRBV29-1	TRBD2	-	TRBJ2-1	TGCAGCGGGACCGGGACTAGCGTTTCTCAAGAGCAGTTCTTC	CSGTGTSVSQEQFF
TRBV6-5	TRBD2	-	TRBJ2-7	TGTGCCAGCAGGTACTCATTTGGGGGGGAAGAGCAGTACTTC	CASRYSFGGEEQYF
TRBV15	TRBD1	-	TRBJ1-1	TGTGCCACCAGCCCCCGGGACAGGGGCGACACTGAAGCTTTCTTT	CATSPRDRGDTEAFF
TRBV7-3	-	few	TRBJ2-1	TGTGCCAGCAGCTTAACCGGGACTCTTTACAATGAGCAGTTCTTC	CASSLTGTLYNEQFF
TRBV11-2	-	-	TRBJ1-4	TGTGCCAGCAGCCCGTGGGGGCCGGAGACTAATGAAAAACTGTTTTTT	CASSPWGPETNEKLFF
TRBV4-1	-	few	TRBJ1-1	TGCGCCAGCAGCCAAACCTTCCGGGACTACACTGAAGCTTTCTTT	CASSQTFRDYTEAFF
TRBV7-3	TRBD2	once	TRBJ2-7	TGTGCCAGCAGCAGGACTAGCGCTGACTACGAGCAGTACTTC	CASSRTSADYEQYF
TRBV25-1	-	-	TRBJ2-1	TGTGCCAGACAGGAATCCTACAATGAGCAGTTCTTC	CARQESYNEQFF
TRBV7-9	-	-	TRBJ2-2	TGTGCCAGCAGCTTAGGGCAGGGAAGAGGTACCGGGGAGCTGTTTTTT	CASSLGQGRGTGELFF
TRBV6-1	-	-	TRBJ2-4	TGTGCCAGCAGTGAGGTCCTTGGAGGGAAAGCCAAAAACATTCAGTACTTC	CASSEVLGGKAKNIQYF
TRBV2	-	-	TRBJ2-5	TGTGCCAGCAGTGAAACTAGCAAACAGACCCAGTACTTC	CASSETSKQTQYF
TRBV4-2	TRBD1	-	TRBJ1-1	TGTGCCAGCAGCCAGGATCCGACAGGGGGGAACACTGAAGCTTTCTTT	CASSQDPTGGNTEAFF
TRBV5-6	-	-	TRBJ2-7	TGTGCCAGCAGCTCCAGGAGCCGGGGCGAGCAGTACTTC	CASSSRSRGEQYF
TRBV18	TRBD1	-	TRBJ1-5	TGTGCCAGCTCACCCCCCCAACAGGGGCGAAATCAGCCCCAGCATTTT	CASSPPQQGRNQPQHF
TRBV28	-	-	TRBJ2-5	TGTGCCAGCAGTTCCCCTGGAACCTCGAGGGAGACCCAGTACTTC	CASSSPGTSRETQYF
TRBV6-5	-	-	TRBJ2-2	TGTGCCAGCAGTCAGAGGACAGACGGGGAGCTGTTTTTT	CASSQRTDGELFF
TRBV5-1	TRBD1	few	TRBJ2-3	TGCGCCAGCAGCTGGGACAGGGCGGAAGATACGCAGTATTTT	CASSWDRAEDTQYF
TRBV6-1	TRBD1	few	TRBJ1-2	TGTGCCAGCAATGGGGACAGGGTTAGTTATGGCTACACCTTC	CASNGDRVSYGYTF
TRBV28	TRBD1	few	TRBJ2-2	TGTGCCAGCAGCAAGGGGACAGCCGGGGAGCTGTTTTTT	CASSKGTAGELFF
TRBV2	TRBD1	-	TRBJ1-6	TGTGCCAGCAGTGATGCAGGGGGCGCGGAGTCACCCCTCCACTTT	CASSDAGGAESPLHF